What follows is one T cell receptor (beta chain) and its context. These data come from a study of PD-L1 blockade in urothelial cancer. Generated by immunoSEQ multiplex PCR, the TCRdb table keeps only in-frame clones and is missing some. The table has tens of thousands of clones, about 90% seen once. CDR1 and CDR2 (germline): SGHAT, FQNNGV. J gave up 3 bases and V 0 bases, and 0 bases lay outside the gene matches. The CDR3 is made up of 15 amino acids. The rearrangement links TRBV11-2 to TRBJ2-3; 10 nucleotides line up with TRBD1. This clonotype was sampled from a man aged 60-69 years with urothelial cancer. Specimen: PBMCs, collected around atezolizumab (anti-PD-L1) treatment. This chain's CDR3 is CASSLEDRGTDTQYF. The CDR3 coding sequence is TGTGCCAGCAGCTTAGAGGACAGGGGGACAGATACGCAGTATTTT.